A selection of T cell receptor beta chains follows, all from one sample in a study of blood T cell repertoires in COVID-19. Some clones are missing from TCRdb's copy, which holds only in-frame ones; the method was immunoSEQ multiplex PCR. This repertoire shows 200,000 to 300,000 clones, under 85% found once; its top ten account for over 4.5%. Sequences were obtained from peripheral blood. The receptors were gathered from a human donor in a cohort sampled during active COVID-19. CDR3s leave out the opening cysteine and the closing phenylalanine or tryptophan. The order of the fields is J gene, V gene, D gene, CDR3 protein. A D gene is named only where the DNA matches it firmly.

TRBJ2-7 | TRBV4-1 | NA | ASSHPPRDKNYEQY
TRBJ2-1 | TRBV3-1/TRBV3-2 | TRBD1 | ASSVPGTGGNEQF
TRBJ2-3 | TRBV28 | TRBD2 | ASSLKLASTDTQY
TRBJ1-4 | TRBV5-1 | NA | ASSLTGPTNEKLF
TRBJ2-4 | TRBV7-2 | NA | ASSSEARRGIQY
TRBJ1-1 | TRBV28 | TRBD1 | ASSRGGANTEAF
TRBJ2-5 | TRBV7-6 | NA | ASSLGPGSQETQY
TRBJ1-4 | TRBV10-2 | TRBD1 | ASSDPLTGLNEKLF
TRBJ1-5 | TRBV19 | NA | ASSMGRYSNQPQH
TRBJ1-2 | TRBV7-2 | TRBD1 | ASRYPGQGAYGYT
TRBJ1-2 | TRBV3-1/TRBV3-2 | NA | ASSQDTTGGGYT
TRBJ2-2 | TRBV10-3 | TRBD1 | AIRKDGTGDGLQNTGELF
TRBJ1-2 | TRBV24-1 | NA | ATSDGTGFGYT
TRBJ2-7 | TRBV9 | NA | ASSLHWGQSYEQY
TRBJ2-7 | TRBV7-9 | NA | ASSLVGEDYEQY
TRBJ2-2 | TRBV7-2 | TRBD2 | ASSHPGLAGWGELF
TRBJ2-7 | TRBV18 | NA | ASSPSVREQY
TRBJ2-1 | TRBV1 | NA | TSSQDRAPQF
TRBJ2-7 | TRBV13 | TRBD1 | ASSSLDRGIGEQY
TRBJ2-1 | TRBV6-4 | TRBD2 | ASSETSGSGNEQF
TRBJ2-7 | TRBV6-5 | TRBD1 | ASSRGLNNYEQY
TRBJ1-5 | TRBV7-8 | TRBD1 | ASSSDRGIGQPQH
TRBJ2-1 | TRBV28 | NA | ASKRRTDSYNEQF
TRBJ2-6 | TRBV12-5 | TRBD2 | ASGHPPLPLAGGRSGANVLT
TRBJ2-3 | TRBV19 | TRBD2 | ASSLGGFTDTQY
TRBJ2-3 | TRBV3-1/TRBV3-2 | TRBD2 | ASSQGSGGAPDTQY
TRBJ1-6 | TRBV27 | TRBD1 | ASSWDRDSPLH